A single sample is the source of the 21 T cell receptor beta chains below, sequenced in a study of blood T cell repertoires in COVID-19. Repertoires were generated with immunoSEQ multiplex PCR, while TCRdb's copy carries only in-frame clones and drops some. The sample consists of roughly 200,000 clones, around four fifths of them appearing once. Sample: peripheral blood. These receptors were collected from a man aged 40-49 years with active or convalescent COVID-19.

The rearrangement links TRBV18 to TRBJ1-1; 7 positions match TRBD1. The V segment lost 4 bases and the J segment 1 base; nucleotides outside the gene matches: 6. This CDR3 spans 15 amino acids. The V gene's germline CDR1 is KGHSH and CDR2 LQKENI. The CDR3 region has the DNA TGTGCCAGCTCACTACTACAGGGGCGGAACACTGAAGCTTTCTTT. Protein product: CASSLLQGRNTEAFF.

A word on this clone: A read error may account for a junction end that differs from germline. V and J are TRBV4-3 and TRBJ2-2; 7 nucleotides agree with TRBD2. The CDR3 is 17 residues long. Germline lookup yields CDR1 LGHNA and CDR2 YSLEER. CDR3 loop: CATSQDWGGRRTGELFF. The CDR3, as DNA: TGCGCCACCAGCCAAGATTGGGGGGGGAGGCGGACCGGGGAGCTGTTTTTT.

V gene TRBV11-2 combines with J gene TRBJ1-1; D remains ambiguous. The germline gives CDR1 SGHAT, CDR2 FQNNGV. CDR3 length: 13 residues. V was shortened by 2 bases and J by 1 base, with 5 bases between the two germline ends. The CDR3 DNA sequence: TGTGCCAGCAGCTTATCGAGGAACACTGAAGCTTTCTTT. Its translation is CASSLSRNTEAFF. Supplemented by reference TRBV11-2 and TRBJ1-1, the full variable domain reads EAGVAQSPRYKIIEKRQSVAFWCNPISGHATLYWYQQILGQGPKLLIQFQNNGVVDDSQLPKDRFSAERLKGVDSTLKIQPAKLEDSAVYLCASSLSRNTEAFFGQGTRLTVV.

This rearrangement joins TRBV5-3 to TRBJ2-5; possibly TRBD1 for D (6 bases). TRBV5-3 belongs to the ORF category, with a function that is uncertain. V was shortened by 1 base and J by 2 bases, with 9 bases between the two germline ends. The CDR3 is made up of 14 amino acids. CDR3 DNA: TGTGCCAGAAGCTTGTTACAGGGACAAGAGACCCAGTACTTC. Translation gives CARSLLQGQETQYF.

The CDR3 sequence is CASSPWASAVNTEAFF. The DNA for the CDR3 is TGTGCCAGCAGCCCCTGGGCTTCGGCAGTGAACACTGAAGCTTTCTTT. The chain couples TRBV7-3 to TRBJ1-1; D is unresolved. V lost 5 bases to trimming and J lost 0 bases, with 16 bases between them. The CDR3 length is 16 residues. The germline gives CDR1 SGHTA, CDR2 FQGTGA.

The chain joins TRBV3-1 (or the pseudogene TRBV3-2) to TRBJ2-1, with a weak D call TRBD2 (6 bases). The germline V and J ends were trimmed by 5 bases and 12 bases, with 20 bases remaining between them. This CDR3 contains 14 residues. Germline lookup yields CDR1 LGHDT and CDR2 YNNKEL (reference sequence). Here the CDR3 reads CASSLRSGGAAQFF. In DNA, the CDR3 is TGTGCCAGCAGCTTGAGGTCCGGCGGGGCGGCGCAGTTCTTC.

J is TRBJ1-2 and V is TRBV24-1; unclear D gene. The CDR3 loop spans 14 amino acids. Germline V gives CDR1 KGHDR, CDR2 SFDVKD. V was clipped by 5 bases and J by 0 bases, with 9 bases between them. The CDR3 region has the DNA TGTGCCACCAGTGGCGAGGGTCCTAACTATGGCTACACCTTC. It yields the protein CATSGEGPNYGYTF.

The chain has TRBV21-1 and TRBJ2-3; no check of the table's D call, TRBD1, against the DNA was made. TRBV21-1 is an annotated pseudogene. This CDR3 has 18 amino acids. CDR3 amino acids: CAIGGSLNDGTVTDTQYF. DNA for the CDR3: TGTGCCATTGGGGGAAGTCTAAACGATGGGACAGTCACAGATACGCAGTATTTT.

The rearrangement joins TRBV5-6 to TRBJ1-2; TRBD1 matches at 9 bases. CDR1 and CDR2 (germline): SGHDT, YYEEEE. CDR3 size: 17 residues. V gave up 1 base and J gave up 4 bases; unmatched junction bases: 11. The CDR3: CASSLMAIPGQGYGYTF. DNA of the CDR3: TGTGCCAGCAGCTTGATGGCGATACCGGGACAGGGCTATGGCTACACCTTC. The whole variable domain, filled in from reference TRBV5-6 and TRBJ1-2, reads DAGVTQSPTHLIKTRGQQVTLRCSPKSGHDTVSWYQQALGQGPQFIFQYYEEEERQRGNFPDRFSGHQFPNYSSELNVNALLLGDSALYLCASSLMAIPGQGYGYTFGSGTRLTVV.

The genes are TRBV29-1 and TRBJ1-3, with D perhaps matching TRBD1 (6 bases). The CDR3 loop spans 13 amino acids. V gave up 6 bases and J gave up 0 bases, with 9 bases separating them. Germline CDR1 SQVTM, CDR2 ANQGSEA. CDR3 loop: CSVSTGSGNTIYF. The DNA for the CDR3 is TGCAGCGTATCGACAGGCTCTGGAAACACCATATATTTT.

V is TRBV24-1 and J is TRBJ2-3; 8 nucleotides match TRBD2. The CDR3 contains 17 residues. V trimming: 5 bases; J trimming: 2 bases; junction bases outside the gene matches: 11. CDR1 and CDR2 (germline): KGHDR, SFDVKD. The CDR3, as DNA: TGTGCCACCAGTGGGGCCGAGCGGGGGCTGAACACAGATACGCAGTATTTT. As protein: CATSGAERGLNTDTQYF.

The chain has TRBV12-3 or TRBV12-4 and TRBJ2-7, with 10 bases aligning to TRBD1. V shed 1 base and J 9 bases; nucleotides not matched to a gene: 3. The CDR3 contains 13 residues. CDR3 sequence: CASSLGRQGAQYF. The CDR3 DNA is TGTGCCAGCAGTTTAGGGAGACAGGGGGCGCAGTACTTC.

The V call is TRBV30, the J call TRBJ1-5; 7 bases fit TRBD1. Trimming cost V 4 bases and J 9 bases; bases outside gene matches: 12. The CDR3 has 14 amino acids. CDR1 is GTSNPN, CDR2 SVGIG, per germline (reference sequence). CDR3 DNA: TGTGCCTGGAAAGACAGGGTCCCCGGTGGGCCCCAGCATTTT. Translation gives CAWKDRVPGGPQHF.

Only a few counts were recorded for this clone. The V gene is TRBV19, the J gene TRBJ2-1, with TRBD2 matching over 7 bases. The CDR3 contains 15 residues. V was clipped by 6 bases and J by 9 bases; unmatched bases: 14. Per the germline V gene, CDR1 is LNHDA and CDR2 is SQIVND (reference sequence). The CDR3 coding sequence is TGTGCCAGTAGCTTTCAGTGGCAGGGCGGGAGTGAGCAGTTCTTC. The encoded protein is CASSFQWQGGSEQFF.

V is TRBV7-3 and J is TRBJ2-2; D possibly corresponds to TRBD1 (6 bases). This CDR3 has 13 residues. In germline, CDR1 is SGHTA, CDR2 FQGTGA. Trimming removed 7 bases at V and 7 bases at J, with 13 bases between. CDR3: CASTNRESGELFF. The CDR3 coding sequence is TGTGCCAGCACCAACAGGGAAAGCGGGGAGCTGTTTTTT.

The rearrangement joins TRBV5-1 to TRBJ2-3; a possible D gene is TRBD2 (6 bases). CDR3 length equals 15 residues. The V gene lost 8 bases and the J gene lost 2 bases, with 18 bases spanning the gap. Germline V gives CDR1 SGHRS, CDR2 YFSETQ. CDR3 DNA: TGCGCCAGTCGTCTTAGCGGCAAGTTCACAGATACGCAGTATTTT. Its protein is CASRLSGKFTDTQYF. Full variable domain (missing parts from reference TRBV5-1 and TRBJ2-3): KAGVTQTPRYLIKTRGQQVTLSCSPISGHRSVSWYQQTPGQGLQFLFEYFSETQRNKGNFPGRFSGRQFSNSRSEMNVSTLELGDSALYLCASRLSGKFTDTQYFGPGTRLTVL.

The chain couples TRBV4-1 to TRBJ2-3, with TRBD1 as a possible D gene (5 bases). V shed 4 bases and J shed 5 bases, with 22 bases lying between them. The CDR3 contains 17 residues. CDR1 MGHRA and CDR2 YSYEKL come from the germline V gene. The CDR3 spells CASSRSRVGQGKDTQYF. CDR3 sequence (DNA): TGCGCCAGCAGCCGCTCAAGGGTAGGGCAGGGAAAAGATACGCAGTATTTT.

V gene TRBV9 combines with J gene TRBJ2-3, with 7 bases identical to TRBD2. V shed 1 base and J 0 bases; nucleotides not matched to a gene: 5. The CDR3 has 16 amino acids. The germline CDR1 and CDR2 sequences are SGDLS and YYNGEE. The chain's CDR3 is CASSVWEGHSTDTQYF. Here the CDR3 DNA reads TGTGCCAGCAGCGTATGGGAGGGGCATAGCACAGATACGCAGTATTTT.

This clone came up once. CDR3 in amino acids: CASSVSGVAAGGYEQYF. The CDR3, as DNA: TGTGCCAGCAGCGTAAGTGGCGTGGCAGCGGGGGGCTACGAGCAGTACTTC. The chain employs TRBV9 and TRBJ2-7; 9 bases are shared with TRBD2. The V gene's germline CDR1 is SGDLS and CDR2 YYNGEE. J lost 3 bases, V lost 1 base, and 11 bases had no gene match. This CDR3 is 17 amino acids long.

The rearrangement joins TRBV19 to TRBJ2-7; possibly TRBD2 for D (7 bases). V was pared by 3 bases and J by 2 bases, with 14 bases between. Germline assignment: CDR1 LNHDA and CDR2 SQIVND (reference sequence). There are 15 residues in the CDR3. The CDR3 nucleotides are TGTGCCAGTAGTATCGCACTAGGGGGGGCCTACGAGCAGTACTTC. Translating it yields CASSIALGGAYEQYF.

The chain carries TRBV11-2 and TRBJ2-3; weak D call: TRBD2 (6 bases). CDR1 SGHAT and CDR2 FQNNGV come from the germline V gene. V gave up 1 base and J gave up 3 bases, with 11 bases separating them. The CDR3 runs to 15 residues. The CDR3 nucleotides read TGTGCCAGCAGCTTAGCCGAAGGGAGGACAGATACGCAGTATTTT. This gives the protein CASSLAEGRTDTQYF.